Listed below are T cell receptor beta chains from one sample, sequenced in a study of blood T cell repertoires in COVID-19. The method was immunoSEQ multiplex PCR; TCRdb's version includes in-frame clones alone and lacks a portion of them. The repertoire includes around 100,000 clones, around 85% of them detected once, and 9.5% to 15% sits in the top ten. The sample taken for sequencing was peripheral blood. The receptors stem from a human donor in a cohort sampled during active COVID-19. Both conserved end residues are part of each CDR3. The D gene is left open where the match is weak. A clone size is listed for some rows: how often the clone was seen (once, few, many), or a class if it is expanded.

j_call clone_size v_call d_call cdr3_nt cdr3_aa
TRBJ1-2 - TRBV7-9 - TGTGCCAGCAGCATTTCCCTCGGGGGGGGACGTACGTATGGCTACACCTTC CASSISLGGGRTYGYTF
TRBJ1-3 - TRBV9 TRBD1 TGTGCCAGCAGCGCATCACAGGGGTCTGGAAACACCATATATTTT CASSASQGSGNTIYF
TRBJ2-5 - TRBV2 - TGTGCCAGCAGTCCGCAAGAGACCCAGTACTTC CASSPQETQYF
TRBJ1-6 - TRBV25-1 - TGTGCCAGCAGTGAATTCGGGGCCCTCCACTTT CASSEFGALHF
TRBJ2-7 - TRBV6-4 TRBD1 TGTGCCAGCAGTGACCCCGGGACAGGGGGCGCATTGAGTTCCTACGAGCAGTACTTC CASSDPGTGGALSSYEQYF
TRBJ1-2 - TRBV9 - TGTGCCAGCAGCGGGGAGGCGGGCTATGGCTACACCTTC CASSGEAGYGYTF
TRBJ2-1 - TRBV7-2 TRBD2 TGTGCCAGCAGCTTCCTAGCGGGAGTTGGTGAGCAGTTCTTC CASSFLAGVGEQFF
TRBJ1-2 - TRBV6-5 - TGTGCCAGCAGTCGCACAGGGTCGGAAAGTGGCTACACCTTC CASSRTGSESGYTF
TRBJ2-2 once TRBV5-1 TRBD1 TGCGCCAGCAGAGACAGGGTTTATCCCTCGAACACCGGGGAGCTGTTTTTT CASRDRVYPSNTGELFF
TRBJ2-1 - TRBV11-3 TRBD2 TGTGCCAGCAGCTCGAAGCGGGAGAACTACAATGAGCAGTTCTTC CASSSKRENYNEQFF
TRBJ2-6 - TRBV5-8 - TGTGCCAGCAGCCTGGGGAGGCAGGTCAGCTCTGGGGCCAACGTCCTGACTTTC CASSLGRQVSSGANVLTF
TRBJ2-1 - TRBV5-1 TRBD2 TGCGCCAGCAGCTTGGGGTTGCTAGCGGGAGGAAATGAGCAGTTCTTC CASSLGLLAGGNEQFF
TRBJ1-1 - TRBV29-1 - TGCAGCGTTGAGATGACAGGGAACACTGAAGCTTTCTTT CSVEMTGNTEAFF
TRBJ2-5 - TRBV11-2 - TGTGCCAGCAGCTTAGGGGCGGGTCGCCAAGAGACCCAGTACTTC CASSLGAGRQETQYF
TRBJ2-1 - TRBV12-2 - TGTGCAAGTCGCTTAGAGTTGGGGACTTCCTACAATGAGCAGTTCTTC CASRLELGTSYNEQFF
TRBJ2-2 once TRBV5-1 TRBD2 TGCGCCAGCAGCTTCCCTAGCGGGACATCCGGGGAGCTGTTTTTT CASSFPSGTSGELFF
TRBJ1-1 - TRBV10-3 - TGTGCCATCAGACAGGACACTGAAGCTTTCTTT CAIRQDTEAFF
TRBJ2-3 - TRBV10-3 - TGTGCCATCCCAGAACCCTTCACAGATACGCAGTATTTT CAIPEPFTDTQYF
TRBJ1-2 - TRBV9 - TGTGCCAGCAGTCCCACGGGGATCACCCCTGGCTACACCTTC CASSPTGITPGYTF
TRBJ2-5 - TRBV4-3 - TGCGCCAGCAGCCAAGGCACCAGGGTTGAGACCCAGTACTTC CASSQGTRVETQYF
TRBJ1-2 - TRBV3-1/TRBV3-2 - TGTGCCAGCAGCCAAGAGGCGGGAGTTACTAACTATGGCTACACCTTC CASSQEAGVTNYGYTF
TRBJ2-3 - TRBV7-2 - TGTGCCAGCAGCTTACCTTATGCGCAGTATTTT CASSLPYAQYF
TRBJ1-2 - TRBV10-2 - TGCGCCAGCAGTGAGTCAAGGGGCGCCAACTATGGCTACACCTTC CASSESRGANYGYTF
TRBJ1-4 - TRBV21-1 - TGTGCCAGCAGCATCCACAGGGGGCCCGACCCAACTAATGAAAAACTGTTTTTT CASSIHRGPDPTNEKLFF
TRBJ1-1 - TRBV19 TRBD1 TGTGCCAGTAGCCCGTGGCGGGACAGGGGGACTGAAGCTTTCTTT CASSPWRDRGTEAFF
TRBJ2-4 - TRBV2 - TGTGCCAGCAGTGCGTCGGGAGCCAAAAACATTCAGTACTTC CASSASGAKNIQYF
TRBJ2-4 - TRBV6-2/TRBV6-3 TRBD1 TGTGCCAGCAGTTATAGCGAGGGGGCCGGTAATTCAAAAAACATTCAGTACTTC CASSYSEGAGNSKNIQYF
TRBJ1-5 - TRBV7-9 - TGTGCCAGCAGCTCCGGGGGTTATCAGCCCCAGCATTTT CASSSGGYQPQHF
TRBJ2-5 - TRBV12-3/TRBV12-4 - TGTGCCAGCAGTCTCGCTAAAGAGTTATACTTC CASSLAKELYF
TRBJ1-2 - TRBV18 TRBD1 TGTGCCAGCTCCCCGGACAGGGTTGATGGCTACACCTTC CASSPDRVDGYTF
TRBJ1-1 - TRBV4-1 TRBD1 TGCGCCAGCAGCCGCATCGACAGGGAACTTCCTATGAACACTGAAGCTTTCTTT CASSRIDRELPMNTEAFF
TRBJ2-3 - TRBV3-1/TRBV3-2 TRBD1 TGTGCCAGCACCCGGGACAGGGGGCCTAATACGCAGTATTTT CASTRDRGPNTQYF
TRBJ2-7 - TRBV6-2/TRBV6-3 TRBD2 TGTGCCAGCAGTCGCGGGAGCCCCTCCTACGAGCAGTACTTC CASSRGSPSYEQYF
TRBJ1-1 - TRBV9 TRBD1 TGTGCCAGCAGCGGTGGGGACAGGGTGACTGAAGCTTTCTTT CASSGGDRVTEAFF
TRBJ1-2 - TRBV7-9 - TGTGCCAGCAGCTCCTTAGACAGGACCAACTATGGCTACACCTTC CASSSLDRTNYGYTF
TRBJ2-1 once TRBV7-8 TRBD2 TGTGCCAGCAGCTTAGTCTTACTAGCGGGAGGCCGAACCTACAATGAGCAGTTCTTC CASSLVLLAGGRTYNEQFF
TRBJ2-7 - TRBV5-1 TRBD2 TGCGCCAGCAGCTTGGACGGGAGGGCGGATAAGCAGTACTTC CASSLDGRADKQYF
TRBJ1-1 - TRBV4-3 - TGCGCCAGCAGCCAACTACTTGGGAACACTGAAGCTTTCTTT CASSQLLGNTEAFF
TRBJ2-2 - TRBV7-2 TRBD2 TGTGCCAGCAGCTCTCAGGGACTAGCGGGAGTGCAAACCGGGGAGCTGTTTTTT CASSSQGLAGVQTGELFF
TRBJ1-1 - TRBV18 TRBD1 TGTGCCAGCTCATCCTCACAGGGGGAGGGTGAAGCTTTCTTT CASSSSQGEGEAFF
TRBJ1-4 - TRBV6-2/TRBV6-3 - TGTGCCAGCAGTCCAGGGTCCCGGCGGGGTGAAAAACTGTTTTTT CASSPGSRRGEKLFF
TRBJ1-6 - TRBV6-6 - TGTGCCAGCAGTTACCCCTCCGGCCAGGGAGGGTCACCCCTCCACTTT CASSYPSGQGGSPLHF
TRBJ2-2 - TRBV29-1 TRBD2 TGCAGCGTTGGAGGGACTAGCGGGGGCAACACCGGGGAGCTGTTTTTT CSVGGTSGGNTGELFF
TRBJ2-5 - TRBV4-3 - TGCGCCAGCAGCCAAGATCTAGGAGTTTCTCAAGAGACCCAGTACTTC CASSQDLGVSQETQYF
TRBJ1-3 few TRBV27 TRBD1 TGTGCCAGCAGTTTATCACAGGGGTCTGGAAACACCATATATTTT CASSLSQGSGNTIYF
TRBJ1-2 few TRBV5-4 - TGTGCCAGCAGCCGAGAGACGGGGGGAGGCTACACCTTC CASSRETGGGYTF
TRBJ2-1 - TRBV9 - TGTGCCAGCAGCACCAACACAGGGCTATACAATGAGCAGTTCTTC CASSTNTGLYNEQFF
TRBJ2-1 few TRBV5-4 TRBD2 TGTGCCAGCAGCGGCAGACTAGCGGGAAGCTCCTACAATGAGCAGTTCTTC CASSGRLAGSSYNEQFF
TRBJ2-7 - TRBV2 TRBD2 TGTGCCAGCAGTGTGACTAGCGGGAGTGGGGAGCAGTACTTC CASSVTSGSGEQYF
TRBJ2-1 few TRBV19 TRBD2 TGTGCCAGTAGTTGGACTAGCGGGAGAATCGGCTCCTACAATGAGCAGTTCTTC CASSWTSGRIGSYNEQFF
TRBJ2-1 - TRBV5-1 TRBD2 TGCGCCAGCAGCTTCGGGACTAGCGGACAGTACAATGAGCAGTTCTTC CASSFGTSGQYNEQFF